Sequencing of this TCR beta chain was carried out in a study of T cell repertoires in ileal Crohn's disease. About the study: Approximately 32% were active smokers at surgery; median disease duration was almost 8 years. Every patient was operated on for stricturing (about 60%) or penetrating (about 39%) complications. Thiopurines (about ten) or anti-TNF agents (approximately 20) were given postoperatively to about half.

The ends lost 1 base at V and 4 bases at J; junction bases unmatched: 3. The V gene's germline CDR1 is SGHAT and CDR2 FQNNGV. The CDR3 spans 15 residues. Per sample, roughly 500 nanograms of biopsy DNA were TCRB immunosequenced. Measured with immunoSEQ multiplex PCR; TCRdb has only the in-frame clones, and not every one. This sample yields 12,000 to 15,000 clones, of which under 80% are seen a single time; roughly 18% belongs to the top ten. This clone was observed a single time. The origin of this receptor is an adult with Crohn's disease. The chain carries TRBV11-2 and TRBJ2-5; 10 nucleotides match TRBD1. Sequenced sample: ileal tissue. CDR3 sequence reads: CASSLGGTGVETQYF. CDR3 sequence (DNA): TGTGCCAGCAGCTTAGGGGGGACAGGGGTAGAGACCCAGTACTTC.